These 23 T cell receptor beta chains were sequenced from one sample in a study of T cells in Graves' hyperthyroidism and ophthalmopathy. Amplified regions were TCR beta CDR3 sequences from RNA transcripts. With the HTBI primer set, the TCR CDR3 went through a first round of RT-PCR. A single record per CDR3 protein comes from TCRdb applying MiXCR to the multiplex PCR reads. Of roughly 290,000 distinct CDR3 sequences in the sample, 13% are singletons; the top ten hold roughly 7.5%. The sample was blood. The receptor source for this set is a woman younger than 45 with Graves' hyperthyroidism that later progressed to Graves' ophthalmopathy.

This clonotype was observed many times. The genes are TRBV2 and TRBJ2-7; D not resolved. This CDR3 is built from 14 residues. Germline CDR1 SNHLY, CDR2 FYNNEI. V lost 6 bases and J 0 bases, leaving 12 bases between the germline ends. CDR3 residues: CASRDRQSSYEQYF. CDR3 coding DNA: TGTGCCAGCAGGGACCGGCAAAGCTCCTACGAGCAGTACTTC.

Ten or more counts support this clonotype. As DNA, the CDR3 is TGTGCCAGCAGTTACATCCGGGACGGGCAAGAGACCCAGTACTTC. This encodes CASSYIRDGQETQYF. This chain connects TRBV6-2 or TRBV6-3 to TRBJ2-5; D assignment may be TRBD1 or TRBD2 (5 bases each). Trimming took off 2 bases at V and 2 bases at J, with 12 bases between the two ends. This CDR3 is 15 amino acids long. CDR1 MNHEY and CDR2 SVGEGT come from the germline V gene.

At least ten counts were recorded for this clonotype. CDR3 nucleotide sequence: TGTGCCAGCAGTTCCCCCTCGCGGAGTACAGGAAGGGATGGCTACACCTTC. Translation gives CASSSPSRSTGRDGYTF. This chain joins TRBV28 and TRBJ1-2; D might be TRBD1 (5 bases). V was cut by 4 bases and J by 6 bases, with 24 bases left in between. The CDR3 extends over 17 amino acids. Per germline, CDR1 MDHEN and CDR2 SYDVKM.

This clonotype was counted at least ten times. This chain links TRBV18 with TRBJ1-2; 8 bases agree with TRBD1. The V segment lost 3 bases and the J segment 6 bases; nucleotides outside the gene matches: 6. This CDR3 has 14 residues. Germline-derived CDR1 and CDR2 are KGHSH and LQKENI. CDR3 nucleotide sequence: TGTGCCAGCTCACCGGACAGGGCGAGTGATGGCTACACCTTC. Protein product: CASSPDRASDGYTF.

This clonotype has at least ten counts. The chain couples TRBV7-2 to TRBJ2-3; the D is unclear. The CDR3 sequence is 14 residues long. The germline V gene has CDR1 SGHTA and CDR2 FQGNSA. Between the trimmed V and J ends, which lost 5 bases and 2 bases, there was a span of 11 bases. The CDR3 nucleotides read TGTGCCAGCAGCCGATCGGTGGACACAGATACGCAGTATTTT. As protein: CASSRSVDTDTQYF.

This clonotype has ten or more counts. V and J are TRBV2 and TRBJ2-3; 12 positions agree with TRBD2. Germline V gene data show CDR1 as SNHLY and CDR2 as FYNNEI. This CDR3 comprises 15 residues. Trimming took 6 bases from V and 5 from J; bases not matched to a gene: 6. Here the CDR3 DNA reads TGTGCCAGCAGCGCGACTAGCGGGAGTGGAGATACGCAGTATTTT. This gives the protein CASSATSGSGDTQYF.

This clonotype showed up many times. The chain is built from TRBV28 and TRBJ2-2; D is possibly TRBD1 (5 bases). The CDR3 runs to 14 residues. Trimming pared 8 bases from V and 5 bases from J, leaving 15 bases between. The germline V gene encodes CDR1 MDHEN and CDR2 SYDVKM. Written as DNA, the CDR3 is TGTGCCAGCCTCCCAGGGAAATGGACCGGGGAGCTGTTTTTT. Amino acid sequence: CASLPGKWTGELFF. The whole variable domain, remainder taken from reference TRBV28 and TRBJ2-2, is DVKVTQSSRYLVKRTGEKVFLECVQDMDHENMFWYRQDPGLGLRLIYFSYDVKMKEKGDIPEGYSVSREKKERFSLILESASTNQTSMYLCASLPGKWTGELFFGEGSRLTVL.

There are many counts of this clonotype. The V call is TRBV7-2, the J call TRBJ2-7; TRBD2 might be the D (7 bases). V was pared by 5 bases and J by 5 bases, with 13 bases between. CDR1 and CDR2 (germline): SGHTA, FQGNSA. This CDR3 is built from 13 residues. The CDR3 DNA reads as TGTGCCAGCAGCGTACTAGGGGGGGACGAGCAGTACTTC. It is translated as CASSVLGGDEQYF.

This clonotype has only a few counts. This CDR3 reads CASAAGGLRADTQYF. The CDR3 nucleotides are TGTGCCAGTGCAGCGGGAGGATTGCGGGCAGATACGCAGTATTTT. This chain links TRBV19 with TRBJ2-3, with 9 bases aligning to TRBD2. Germline CDR1 LNHDA, CDR2 SQIVND (reference sequence). This CDR3 has 15 amino acids. V lost 8 bases and J lost 4; bases outside the gene matches: 10.

This clonotype appeared many times. The chain links TRBV29-1 to TRBJ1-2; 7 nucleotides align to TRBD1. Trimming at V came to 8 bases and at J to 6 bases, leaving 9 bases not matched to a gene. CDR3 length equals 12 residues. CDR1 and CDR2 (germline): SQVTM, ANQGSEA. The CDR3 here is CSRRTGRHGYTF. As DNA, the CDR3 is TGCAGCCGCAGGACAGGCCGCCATGGCTACACCTTC.

The rearrangement links TRBV19 to TRBJ1-4, with D tentatively TRBD1 (5 bases). This CDR3 region has 16 residues. Germline assignment: CDR1 LNHDA and CDR2 SQIVND (reference sequence). Trimming left V 8 bases short and J 4 bases short, with 20 bases between. The CDR3 DNA reads TGTGCCAGTGCCCCACGCGGGGGGAGGATTAATGAAAAACTGTTTTTT. As protein: CASAPRGGRINEKLFF.

This clonotype came up many times. J is TRBJ2-1 and V is TRBV6-2 or TRBV6-3; the D is unclear. This CDR3 spans 12 amino acids. Germline V CDR1 and CDR2: MNHEY, SVGEGT. Trimming stripped 4 bases from V and 9 bases from J, with 10 bases between. In DNA, the CDR3 is TGTGCCAGCAGTTCGCTGGTGGCTGAGCAGTTCTTC. Its translation: CASSSLVAEQFF.

The sample holds a few counts of this clonotype. The chain couples TRBV4-3 to TRBJ2-1; D assignment may be TRBD1 or TRBD2 (6 bases each). The V and J ends lost 3 bases and 7 bases respectively, with 16 bases between them. CDR3 length: 15 residues. CDR1 and CDR2 (germline): LGHNA, YSLEER. The CDR3 nucleotides read TGCGCCAGCAGCCAGAGAAGGGGGGTGAAAAATGAGCAGTTCTTC. This gives the protein CASSQRRGVKNEQFF.

This clonotype was detected a few times. A much larger clonotype is one base distant, so this may be a read error. The chain uses TRBV24-1 and TRBJ2-1; tentative D call: TRBD2 (5 bases). V lost 6 bases and J 9 bases, leaving 14 bases between the germline ends. Germline CDR1 KGHDR, CDR2 SFDVKD. This CDR3 contains 13 residues. CDR3 bases: TGTGCCACCAGTAACCCTGGACTGACTGAGCAGTTCTTC. Translated: CATSNPGLTEQFF.

V is TRBV7-3 and J is TRBJ2-7, with D tentatively TRBD2 (6 bases). The CDR3 extends over 14 amino acids. V shed 5 bases and J shed 5 bases, with 16 bases lying between them. The germline V gene has CDR1 SGHTA and CDR2 FQGTGA. The CDR3 reads CASSAGPMGDEQYF. CDR3 bases: TGTGCCAGCAGCGCGGGACCCATGGGAGACGAGCAGTACTTC.

This clonotype has just a few counts. The chain has TRBV19 and TRBJ1-2; weak D call: TRBD1 (6 bases). The germline V gene encodes CDR1 LNHDA and CDR2 SQIVND (reference sequence). CDR3 length: 15 residues. Trimming removed 3 bases from V and 3 bases from J, with 14 bases in between. CDR3 in DNA: TGTGCCAGTAGTATCGACCCGCAGGGGTACTATGGCTACACCTTC. Translation: CASSIDPQGYYGYTF.

There are a few counts of this clonotype. A much larger clone is a single base away; this may be a read error. This likely comes from a read error, as the CDR3 has no conserved phenylalanine or tryptophan at its end. The chain links TRBV7-3 to TRBJ2-3, with no clear D. Per the germline V gene, CDR1 is SGHTA and CDR2 is FQGTGA. The CDR3 has 13 amino acids. Trimming took 2 bases from V and 5 from J, leaving 8 bases between them. CDR3 coding DNA: TGTGCCAGCAGCTTATGGACGGGAGATACGCAGTATCTT. It yields the protein CASSLWTGDTQYL.

This clonotype was detected ten times or more. The J gene is TRBJ2-3, the V gene TRBV7-2, with D unclear. Looked up from germline, CDR1 is SGHTA and CDR2 is FQGNSA. This CDR3 is 15 amino acids long. Trimming removed 1 base from V and 2 bases from J, with 10 bases in between. Here the CDR3 reads CASSLVREHTDTQYF. The CDR3 DNA reads TGTGCCAGCAGCTTAGTAAGGGAACACACAGATACGCAGTATTTT.

To note about this clonotype: A single base separates this from a much larger clone, so it may be a read error. The rearrangement links TRBV6-1 to TRBJ2-7; 7 bases are shared with TRBD2. CDR1 is MNHNS, CDR2 SASEGT, per germline. CDR3 size: 13 residues. CDR3 sequence (DNA): TGTGCCAGCAGGTCGGGACTATCCTACGAGCAGTGCTTC. Translation: CASRSGLSYEQCF.

This clonotype was observed a handful of times. The chain couples TRBV20-1 to TRBJ2-3; D is perhaps TRBD1 or TRBD2 (5 bases each). V lost 6 bases, J lost 2 bases, and 21 bases lay in between. The CDR3 has 16 residues. CDR1 is DFQATT and CDR2 is SNEGSKA in the germline V gene (reference sequence). The CDR3 region is CSAHLGTGTLTDTQYF. CDR3 bases: TGCAGTGCCCACCTCGGGACGGGGACCCTCACAGATACGCAGTATTTT.

There are many counts of this clonotype. The gene calls are TRBV13 and TRBJ2-7, with 7 nucleotides matching TRBD2. Per germline, CDR1 PRHDT and CDR2 FYEKMQ (reference sequence). The CDR3 has 15 amino acids. Germline trimming cut 5 bases from V and 2 bases from J; bases unmatched to any gene: 9. CDR3 loop: CASSLKAGVTYEQYF. DNA for the CDR3: TGTGCCAGCAGCCTGAAGGCGGGGGTTACCTACGAGCAGTACTTC.

V gene TRBV4-3 combines with J gene TRBJ2-7, with D possibly TRBD2 on 5 matching bases. V was shortened by 1 base and J by 8 bases, with 15 bases between the two germline ends. From germline, CDR1 is LGHNA and CDR2 YSLEER. The CDR3 runs 14 residues. CDR3 sequence (DNA): TGCGCCAGCAGCCAAGTTCTAGCCCCCTTGAAGCAGTACTTC. It is translated as CASSQVLAPLKQYF.

This clonotype was seen a handful of times. Its ends do not fully match the called genes, so a read error is possible. The CDR3 DNA reads as TGCGCCAGCAGCCAGGGGACTTTCGGTGAGCAGTTCTTC. Translation gives CASSQGTFGEQFF. The chain joins TRBV3-1 to TRBJ2-1, with D perhaps TRBD1 or TRBD2 (6 bases each). This CDR3 is built from 13 residues. Germline-derived CDR1 and CDR2 are LGHDT and YNNKEL (reference sequence).